This T cell receptor (beta chain) was found in a study of T cells in Graves' hyperthyroidism and ophthalmopathy. Study observations and caveats: Before onset, by a median of approximately 5.9 months, the model predicted ophthalmopathy.

There were TCR beta CDR3 regions amplified from RNA transcripts. Primed by the HTBI set, a first-round RT-PCR was run on the TCR CDR3. TCRdb independently ran MiXCR on the multiplex PCR reads; one entry per CDR3 protein. The repertoire holds 250,000 to 300,000 distinct CDR3 sequences, with around 19% as singletons. This clonotype was found many times. What it recognizes is unknown. The sequence was collected from a man in his forties or fifties with Graves' ophthalmopathy. The sample comprised blood.

CDR3 amino acids: CASSLSRASSGNTIYF. The CDR3 DNA reads TGTGCCAGCAGTTTATCCAGAGCCTCCTCTGGAAACACCATATATTTT. This rearrangement joins TRBV6-1 to TRBJ1-3; D gene unclear. Germline V gene data show CDR1 as MNHNS and CDR2 as SASEGT. Deletions cut 5 bases from V and 0 bases from J, with 14 bases between. This CDR3 contains 16 residues.